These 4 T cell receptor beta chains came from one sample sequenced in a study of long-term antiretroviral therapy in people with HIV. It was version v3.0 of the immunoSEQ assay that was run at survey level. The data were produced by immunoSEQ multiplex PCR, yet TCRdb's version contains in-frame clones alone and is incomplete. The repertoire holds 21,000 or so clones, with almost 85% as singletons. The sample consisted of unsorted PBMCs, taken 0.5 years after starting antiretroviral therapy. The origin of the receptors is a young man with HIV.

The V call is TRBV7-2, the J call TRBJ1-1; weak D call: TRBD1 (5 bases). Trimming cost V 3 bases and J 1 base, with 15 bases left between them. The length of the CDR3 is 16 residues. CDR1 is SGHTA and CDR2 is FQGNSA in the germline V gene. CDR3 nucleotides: TGTGCCAGCAGCTTTGGGACCGCCATCTCGAACACTGAAGCTTTCTTT. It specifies CASSFGTAISNTEAFF.

This chain's CDR3 is CASSHTGAGAREQYF. CDR3 bases: TGTGCCAGCAGCCACACGGGAGCGGGGGCGCGAGAGCAGTACTTC. This chain links TRBV4-2 with TRBJ2-7, with 8 bases matching TRBD2. Germline loops: CDR1 LGHNA, CDR2 YNFKEQ. The CDR3 covers 15 residues. Germline trimming cut 3 bases from V and 7 bases from J; bases unmatched to any gene: 11.

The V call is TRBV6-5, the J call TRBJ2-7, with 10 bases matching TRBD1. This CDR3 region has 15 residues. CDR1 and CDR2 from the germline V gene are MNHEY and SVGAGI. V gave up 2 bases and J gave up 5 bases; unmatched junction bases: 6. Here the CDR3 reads CASSYRETGGNEQYF. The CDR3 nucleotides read TGTGCCAGCAGTTACCGTGAGACAGGGGGCAACGAGCAGTACTTC.

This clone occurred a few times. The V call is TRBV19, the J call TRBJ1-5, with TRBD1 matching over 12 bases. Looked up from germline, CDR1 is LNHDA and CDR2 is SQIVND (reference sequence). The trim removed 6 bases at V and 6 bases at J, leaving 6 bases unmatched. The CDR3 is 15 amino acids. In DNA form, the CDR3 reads TGTGCCAGTAGCATCGGGACAGGGGGCGTTCAGCCCCAGCATTTT. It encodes CASSIGTGGVQPQHF.